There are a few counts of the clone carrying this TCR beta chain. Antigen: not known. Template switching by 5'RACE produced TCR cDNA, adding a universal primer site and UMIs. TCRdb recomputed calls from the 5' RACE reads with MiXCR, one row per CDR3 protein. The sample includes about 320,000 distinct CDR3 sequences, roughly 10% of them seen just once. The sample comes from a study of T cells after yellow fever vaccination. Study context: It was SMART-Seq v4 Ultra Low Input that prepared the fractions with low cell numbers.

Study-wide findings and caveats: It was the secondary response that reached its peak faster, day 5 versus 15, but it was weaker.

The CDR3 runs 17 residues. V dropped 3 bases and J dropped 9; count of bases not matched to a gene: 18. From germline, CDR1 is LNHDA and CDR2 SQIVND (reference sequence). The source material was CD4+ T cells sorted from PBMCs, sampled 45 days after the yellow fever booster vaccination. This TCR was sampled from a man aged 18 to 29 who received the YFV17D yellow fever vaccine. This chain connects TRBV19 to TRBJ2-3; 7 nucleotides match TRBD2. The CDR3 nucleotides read TGTGCCAGTAGTATCGCCGCCTCTAGCGGCCTCCCTAGGACGCAGTATTTT. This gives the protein CASSIAASSGLPRTQYF. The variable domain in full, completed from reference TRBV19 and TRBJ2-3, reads DGGITQSPKYLFRKEGQNVTLSCEQNLNHDAMYWYRQDPGQGLRLIYYSQIVNDFQKGDIAEGYSVSREKKESFPLTVTSAQKNPTAFYLCASSIAASSGLPRTQYFGPGTRLTVL.